This T cell receptor beta chain stems from a study of response to subunit inactivated influenza vaccine. Study outcomes and limitations: Authors suggested few new T cells are recruited by each seasonal influenza vaccination.

CDR1 is MNHEY, CDR2 SMNVEV, per germline (reference sequence). The CDR3 contains 18 residues. Losses at the gene ends were 8 bases for V and 0 bases for J; bases not matched to a gene: 10. TCRdb analysed the RT-PCR reads with MiXCR anew, one entry per CDR3 protein. Here the sample spans about 180,000 distinct CDR3 sequences, 9.2% being singletons. This clonotype was recorded a few times. Its antigen is currently unknown. The rearrangement uses TRBV27 and TRBJ2-6; TRBD2 matches 10 bases. This TCR came from a man between 45 and 60 years old who received an inactivated influenza vaccine. The sequenced sample was non-naive T cells sorted from PBMCs, obtained on the day of vaccination. DNA for the CDR3: TGTGCCAGCGGTATCCGGACTAGCGGCGCCTCTGGGGCCAACGTCCTGACTTTC. Encoded protein: CASGIRTSGASGANVLTF.